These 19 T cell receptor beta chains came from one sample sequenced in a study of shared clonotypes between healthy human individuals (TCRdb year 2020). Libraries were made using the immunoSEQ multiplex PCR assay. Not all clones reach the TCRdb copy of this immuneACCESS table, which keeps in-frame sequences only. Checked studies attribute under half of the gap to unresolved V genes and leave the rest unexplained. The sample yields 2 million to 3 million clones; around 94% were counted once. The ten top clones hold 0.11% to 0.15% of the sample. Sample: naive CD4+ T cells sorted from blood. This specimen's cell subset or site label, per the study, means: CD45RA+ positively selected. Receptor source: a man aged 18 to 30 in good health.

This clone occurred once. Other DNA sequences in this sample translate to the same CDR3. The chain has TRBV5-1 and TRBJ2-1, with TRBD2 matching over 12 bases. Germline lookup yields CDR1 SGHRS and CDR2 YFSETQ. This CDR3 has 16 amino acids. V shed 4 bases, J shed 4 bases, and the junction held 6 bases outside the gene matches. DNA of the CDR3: TGCGCCAGCAGCCCTGGACTAGCGGGAACTTACAATGAGCAGTTCTTC. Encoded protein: CASSPGLAGTYNEQFF.

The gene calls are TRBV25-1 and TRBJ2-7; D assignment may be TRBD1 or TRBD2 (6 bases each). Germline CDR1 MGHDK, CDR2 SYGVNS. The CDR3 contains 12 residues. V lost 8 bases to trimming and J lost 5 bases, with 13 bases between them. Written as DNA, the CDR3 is TGTGCCAGCGGGGGCTGGACTAACGAGCAGTACTTC. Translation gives CASGGWTNEQYF.

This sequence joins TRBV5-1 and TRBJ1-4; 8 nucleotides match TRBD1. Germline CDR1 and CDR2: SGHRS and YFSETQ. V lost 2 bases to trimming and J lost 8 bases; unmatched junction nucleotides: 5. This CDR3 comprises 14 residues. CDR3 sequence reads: CASSFQGAEEKLFF. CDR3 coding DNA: TGCGCCAGCAGCTTCCAGGGGGCTGAGGAAAAACTGTTTTTT.

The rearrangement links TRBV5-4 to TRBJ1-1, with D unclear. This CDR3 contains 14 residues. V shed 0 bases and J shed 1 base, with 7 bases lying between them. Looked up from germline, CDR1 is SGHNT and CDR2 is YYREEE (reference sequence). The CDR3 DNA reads TGTGCCAGCAGCTTGGATCTCACGAACACTGAAGCTTTCTTT. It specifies CASSLDLTNTEAFF.

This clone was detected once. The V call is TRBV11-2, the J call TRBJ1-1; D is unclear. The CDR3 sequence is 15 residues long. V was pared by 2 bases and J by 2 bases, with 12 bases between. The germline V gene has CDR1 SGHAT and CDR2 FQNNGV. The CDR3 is CASSLFVGFNTEAFF. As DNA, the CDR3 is TGTGCCAGCAGCTTATTTGTGGGGTTCAACACTGAAGCTTTCTTT.

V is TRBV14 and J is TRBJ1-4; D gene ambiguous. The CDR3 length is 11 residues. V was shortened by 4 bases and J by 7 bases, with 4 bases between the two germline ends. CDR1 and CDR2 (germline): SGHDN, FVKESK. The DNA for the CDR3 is TGTGCCAGCAGCCTCGGTGAAAAACTGTTTTTT. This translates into CASSLGEKLFF.

CDR3 sequence: CTTETGFLRQPQHF. CDR3 coding DNA: TGTACCACCGAGACAGGGTTTTTGCGACAGCCCCAGCATTTT. The V call is TRBV6-1, the J call TRBJ1-5; TRBD1 matches 7 bases. This CDR3 is built from 14 residues. Germline V gene sequence: CDR1 MNHNS, CDR2 SASEGT.

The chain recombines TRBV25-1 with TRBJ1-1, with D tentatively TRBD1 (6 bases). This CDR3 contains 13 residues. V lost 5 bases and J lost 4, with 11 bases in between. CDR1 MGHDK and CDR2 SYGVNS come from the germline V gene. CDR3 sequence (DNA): TGTGCCAGCAGTTATCAGGGGAGCACTGAAGCTTTCTTT. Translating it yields CASSYQGSTEAFF. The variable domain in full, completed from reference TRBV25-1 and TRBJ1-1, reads EADIYQTPRYLVIGTGKKITLECSQTMGHDKMYWYQQDPGMELHLIHYSYGVNSTEKGDLSSESTVSRIRTEHFPLTLESARPSHTSQYLCASSYQGSTEAFFGQGTRLTVV.

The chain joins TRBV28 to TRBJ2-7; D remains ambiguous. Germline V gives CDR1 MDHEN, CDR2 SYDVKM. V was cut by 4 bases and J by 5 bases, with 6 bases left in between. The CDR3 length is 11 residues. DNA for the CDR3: TGTGCCAGCAGTTCGAATAACGAGCAGTACTTC. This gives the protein CASSSNNEQYF.

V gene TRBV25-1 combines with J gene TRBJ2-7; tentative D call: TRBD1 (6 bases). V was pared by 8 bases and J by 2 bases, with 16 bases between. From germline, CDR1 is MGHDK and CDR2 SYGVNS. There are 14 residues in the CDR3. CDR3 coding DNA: TGTGCCAGCCTAAACAGCAGGGGTCCCTACGAGCAGTACTTC. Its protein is CASLNSRGPYEQYF.

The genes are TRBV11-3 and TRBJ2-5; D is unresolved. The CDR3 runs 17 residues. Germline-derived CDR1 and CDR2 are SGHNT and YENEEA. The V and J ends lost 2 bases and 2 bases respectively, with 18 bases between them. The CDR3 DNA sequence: TGTGCCAGCAGCTTATCAGCCCCCGTGTTGGCGCAAGAGACCCAGTACTTC. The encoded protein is CASSLSAPVLAQETQYF. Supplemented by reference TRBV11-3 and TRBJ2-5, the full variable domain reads EAGVVQSPRYKIIEKKQPVAFWCNPISGHNTLYWYLQNLGQGPELLIRYENEEAVDDSQLPKDRFSAERLKGVDSTLKIQPAELGDSAVYLCASSLSAPVLAQETQYFGPGTRLLVL.

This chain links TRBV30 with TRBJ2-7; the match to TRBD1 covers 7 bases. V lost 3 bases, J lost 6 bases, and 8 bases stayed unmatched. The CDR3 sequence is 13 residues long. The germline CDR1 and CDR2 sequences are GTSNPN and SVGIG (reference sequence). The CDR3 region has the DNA TGTGCCTGGAGCCTACAGGGGCGCGGCGAGCAGTACTTC. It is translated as CAWSLQGRGEQYF.

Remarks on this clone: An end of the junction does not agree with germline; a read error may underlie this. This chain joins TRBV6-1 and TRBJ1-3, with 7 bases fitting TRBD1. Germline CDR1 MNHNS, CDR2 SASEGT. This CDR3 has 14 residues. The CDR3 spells CASSERRGRNTVYF. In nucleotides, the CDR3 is TGTGCCAGCAGTGAACGCAGGGGGAGAAACACCGTATATTTT.

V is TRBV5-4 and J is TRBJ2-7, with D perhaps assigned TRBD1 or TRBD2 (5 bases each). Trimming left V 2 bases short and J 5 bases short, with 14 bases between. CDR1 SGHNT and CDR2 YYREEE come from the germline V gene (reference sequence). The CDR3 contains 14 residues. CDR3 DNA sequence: TGTGCCAGCAGCTTCCTTGGGGGAGAAAACGAGCAGTACTTC. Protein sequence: CASSFLGGENEQYF.

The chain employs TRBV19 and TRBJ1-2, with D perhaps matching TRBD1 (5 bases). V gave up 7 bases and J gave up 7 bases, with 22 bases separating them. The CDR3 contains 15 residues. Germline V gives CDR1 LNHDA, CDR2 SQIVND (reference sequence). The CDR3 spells CASNSPPGRVGGYTF. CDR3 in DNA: TGTGCCAGTAATTCCCCCCCGGGGCGCGTCGGTGGCTACACCTTC. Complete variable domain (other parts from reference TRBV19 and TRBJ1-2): DGGITQSPKYLFRKEGQNVTLSCEQNLNHDAMYWYRQDPGQGLRLIYYSQIVNDFQKGDIAEGYSVSREKKESFPLTVTSAQKNPTAFYLCASNSPPGRVGGYTFGSGTRLTVV.

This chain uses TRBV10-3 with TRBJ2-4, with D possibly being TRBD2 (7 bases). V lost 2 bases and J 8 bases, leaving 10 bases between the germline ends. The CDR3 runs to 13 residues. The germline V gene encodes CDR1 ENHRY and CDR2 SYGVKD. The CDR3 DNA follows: TGTGCCATCAGTGAGGGGGAGGGGGACATTCAGTACTTC. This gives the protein CAISEGEGDIQYF.

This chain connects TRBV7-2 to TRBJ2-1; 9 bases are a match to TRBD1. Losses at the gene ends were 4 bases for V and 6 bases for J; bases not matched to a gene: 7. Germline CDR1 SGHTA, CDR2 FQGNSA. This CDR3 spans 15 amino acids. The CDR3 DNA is TGTGCCAGCAGCTCGGACAGGGGCCAGGTCAATGAGCAGTTCTTC. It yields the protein CASSSDRGQVNEQFF.

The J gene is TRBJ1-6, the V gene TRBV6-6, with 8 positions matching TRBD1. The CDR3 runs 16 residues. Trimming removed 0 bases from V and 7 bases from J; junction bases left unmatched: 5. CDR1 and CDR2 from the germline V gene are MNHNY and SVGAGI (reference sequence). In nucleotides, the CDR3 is TGTGCCAGCAGTTACTCAGGACAGGGTGACAATTCACCCCTCCACTTT. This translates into CASSYSGQGDNSPLHF.

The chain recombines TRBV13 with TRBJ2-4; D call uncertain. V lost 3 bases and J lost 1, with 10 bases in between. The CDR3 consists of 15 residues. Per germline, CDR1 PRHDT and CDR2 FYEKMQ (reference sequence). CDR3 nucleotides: TGTGCCAGCAGCTTCGGGTATAGCGCCAAAAACATTCAGTACTTC. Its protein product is CASSFGYSAKNIQYF.